This is a list of T cell receptor beta chains from one sample in a study of blood T cell repertoires in COVID-19. Here immunoSEQ multiplex PCR was the method, and the copy in TCRdb shows in-frame clones only, minus some. The sample has 200,000 to 250,000 clones, roughly nine tenths seen once. The source material was PBMCs or T cells enriched from blood (not recorded which). These TCRs come from a man aged 25 to 40 who had recovered from COVID-19. CDR3s include the opening cysteine and the closing phenylalanine or tryptophan. The D gene is left open where the match is weak. Expanded clones are given a class, and other clones once, few, many or no size at all.

j_call,v_call,clone_size,d_call,cdr3_nt,cdr3_aa
TRBJ1-5,TRBV7-9,NA,NA,TGTGCCAGCAGCTTAGGAGGGAGGGAGGGCAATCAGCCCCAGCATTTT,CASSLGGREGNQPQHF
TRBJ1-2,TRBV27,NA,NA,TGTGCCAGCAGTTTCGAGGGGGACTATGGCTACACCTTC,CASSFEGDYGYTF
TRBJ2-7,TRBV18,NA,NA,TGTGCCAGCTCACCGGGAGCTGGGAGCTCCTACGAGCAGTACTTC,CASSPGAGSSYEQYF
TRBJ1-5,TRBV7-2,NA,TRBD1,TGTGCCAGCAGCTTATACGGGACAGGGCTGCCTCAGCCCCAGCATTTT,CASSLYGTGLPQPQHF
TRBJ1-4,TRBV5-4,NA,TRBD1,TGTGCCAGCAGCCGTGGACAGGGAATATCAGATGAAAAACTGTTTTTT,CASSRGQGISDEKLFF
TRBJ2-4,TRBV5-5,NA,NA,TGTGCCAGCAGCTTGGACGGGGGAACGGGCAAAAACATTCAGTACTTC,CASSLDGGTGKNIQYF
TRBJ1-1,TRBV29-1,NA,NA,TGCAGCGTTGAGACAGGCCTGAACACTGAAGCTTTCTTT,CSVETGLNTEAFF
TRBJ1-1,TRBV6-6,NA,NA,TGTGCCAGCAGTCGCAACGGTTTTCTGCAGGGCACTGAAGCTTTCTTT,CASSRNGFLQGTEAFF
TRBJ2-7,TRBV3-1/TRBV3-2,few,NA,TGTGCCAGCAGCCAAGCCCAGACCTACGAGCAGTACTTC,CASSQAQTYEQYF
TRBJ1-3,TRBV2,NA,TRBD1,TGTGCCAGCAGCCGTACAGGGGGCGGAAACACCATATATTTT,CASSRTGGGNTIYF
TRBJ2-1,TRBV27,NA,TRBD1,TGTGCCAGCAGAGGGGACAGGTTCTACAATGAGCAGTTCTTC,CASRGDRFYNEQFF
TRBJ2-3,TRBV19,NA,TRBD2,TGTGCCAGTAGGATAGCGGGAGCGGATACGCAGTATTTT,CASRIAGADTQYF
TRBJ2-3,TRBV10-1,few,NA,TGCGCCAGCAGCCTTGATCCAGGGAGCACAGATACGCAGTATTTT,CASSLDPGSTDTQYF
TRBJ2-1,TRBV19,few,NA,TGTGCCAGTAGTATTACAGGGTTAACAAACAATGAGCAGTTCTTC,CASSITGLTNNEQFF
TRBJ2-1,TRBV7-8,NA,TRBD1,TGTGCCAGCAGCCGTGGACAGGGGAAGAAGCAGTTCTTC,CASSRGQGKKQFF
TRBJ2-6,TRBV3-1/TRBV3-2,NA,NA,TGTGCCAGCAGCCAAATGGGGGCGATGGGGGCCAACGTCCTGACTTTC,CASSQMGAMGANVLTF
TRBJ1-1,TRBV30,NA,NA,TGTGCCTGGACGCAGGGAACCGGTGAAGCTTTCTTT,CAWTQGTGEAFF
TRBJ2-7,TRBV7-2,few,NA,TGTGCCAGCAGCCCCCGGGGCTACGAGCAGTACTTC,CASSPRGYEQYF
TRBJ2-7,TRBV19,NA,NA,TGTGCCAGTATAGGTAGGGGCACGAGCTCCTACGAGCAGTACTTC,CASIGRGTSSYEQYF
TRBJ2-1,TRBV7-2,NA,TRBD1,TGTGCCAGCAGCAAGGGACAGGGTATGCGTGAGCAGTTCTTC,CASSKGQGMREQFF
TRBJ2-1,TRBV4-2,NA,TRBD2,TGTGCCAGCAGCCGTAGCGGGGGGGCGCACAATGAGCAGTTCTTC,CASSRSGGAHNEQFF
TRBJ1-2,TRBV12-3/TRBV12-4,NA,NA,TGTGCCAGCAGCCCAGACGGGGACTATGGCTACACCTTC,CASSPDGDYGYTF